Sequencing of this T cell receptor (beta chain) was carried out in a study of shared clonotypes between healthy human individuals. Findings and limits, study-wide: The study generally estimated greater richness for naive than memory subsets. It was observed that about 5% of naive CD4 clonotypes were shared across a handful of donors. Lower generation probabilities were found for non-shared clonotypes than for those shared by all four donors.

Turning to this clone: Its specificity is not known.

This CDR3 has 15 amino acids. The germline CDR1 and CDR2 sequences are KGHSH and LQKENI. Germline trimming cut 6 bases from V and 0 bases from J; bases unmatched to any gene: 8. Clones were sequenced by immunoSEQ multiplex PCR, and TCRdb holds only the in-frame ones, with some missing. Of 330,000 or so clones listed, roughly 70% are singletons. Sequenced material: memory CD4+ T cells sorted from blood. Specified subset: CD45RA-negative fraction. This rearrangement joins TRBV18 to TRBJ2-7; TRBD2 aligns across 7 bases. This TCR was sampled from a man aged 25 to 40 in good health. Here the CDR3 DNA reads TGTGCCAGCTCGACGGGGAGGGACCCCTCCTACGAGCAGTACTTC. Residues: CASSTGRDPSYEQYF.